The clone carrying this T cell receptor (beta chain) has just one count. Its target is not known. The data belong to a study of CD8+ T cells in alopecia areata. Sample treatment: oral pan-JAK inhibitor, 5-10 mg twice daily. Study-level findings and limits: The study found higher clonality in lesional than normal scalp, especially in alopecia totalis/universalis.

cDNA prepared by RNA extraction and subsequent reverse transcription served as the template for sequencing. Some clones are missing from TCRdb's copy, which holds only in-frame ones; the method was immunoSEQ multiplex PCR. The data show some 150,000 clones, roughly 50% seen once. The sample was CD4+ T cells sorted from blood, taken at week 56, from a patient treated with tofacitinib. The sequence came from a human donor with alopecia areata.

The CDR3 DNA is TGTGCCAGCAACCCGGGGGGCAGGCTAGACAATGAGCAGTTCTTC. The encoded protein is CASNPGGRLDNEQFF. The V and J genes are TRBV5-6 and TRBJ2-1; tentative D call: TRBD2 (7 bases). V lost 6 bases and J 5 bases, leaving 18 bases between the germline ends. CDR3 length equals 15 residues. Per the germline V gene, CDR1 is SGHDT and CDR2 is YYEEEE.